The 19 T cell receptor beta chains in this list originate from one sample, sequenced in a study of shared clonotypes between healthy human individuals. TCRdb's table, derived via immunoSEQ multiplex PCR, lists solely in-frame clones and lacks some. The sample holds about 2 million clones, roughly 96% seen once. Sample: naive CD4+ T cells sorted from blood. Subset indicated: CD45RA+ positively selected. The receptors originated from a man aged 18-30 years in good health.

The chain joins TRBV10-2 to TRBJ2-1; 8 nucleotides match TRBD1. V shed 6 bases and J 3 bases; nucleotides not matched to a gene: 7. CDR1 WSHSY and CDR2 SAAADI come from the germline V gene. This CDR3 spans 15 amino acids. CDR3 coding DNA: TGCGCCAGCAGGCTCGGACAGGGATTCTACAATGAGCAGTTCTTC. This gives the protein CASRLGQGFYNEQFF.

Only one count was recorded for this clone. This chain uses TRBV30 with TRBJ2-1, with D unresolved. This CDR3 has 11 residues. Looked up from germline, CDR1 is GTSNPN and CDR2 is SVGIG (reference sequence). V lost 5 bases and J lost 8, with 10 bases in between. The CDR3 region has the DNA TGTGCCTGGGTTAGCTGGGATGAGCAGTTCTTC. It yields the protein CAWVSWDEQFF.

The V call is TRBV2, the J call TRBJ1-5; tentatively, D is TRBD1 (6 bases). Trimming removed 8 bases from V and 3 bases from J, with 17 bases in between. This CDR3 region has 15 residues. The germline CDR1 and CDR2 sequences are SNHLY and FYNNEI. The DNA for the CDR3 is TGTGCCAGCCGGTTTGGGGGCCTGATCAATCAGCCCCAGCATTTT. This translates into CASRFGGLINQPQHF.

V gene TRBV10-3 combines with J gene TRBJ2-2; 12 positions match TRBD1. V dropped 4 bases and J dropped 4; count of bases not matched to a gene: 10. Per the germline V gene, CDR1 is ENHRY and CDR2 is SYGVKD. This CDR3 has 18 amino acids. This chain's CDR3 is CAISALGQGANGTGELFF. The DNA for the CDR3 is TGTGCCATCAGTGCCCTGGGACAGGGGGCGAACGGCACCGGGGAGCTGTTTTTT.

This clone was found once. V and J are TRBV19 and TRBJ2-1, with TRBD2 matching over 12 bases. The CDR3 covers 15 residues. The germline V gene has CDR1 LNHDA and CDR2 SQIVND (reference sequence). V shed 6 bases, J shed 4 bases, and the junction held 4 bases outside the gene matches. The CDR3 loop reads CASSPTSGGYNEQFF. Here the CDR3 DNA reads TGTGCCAGTAGCCCGACTAGCGGGGGATACAATGAGCAGTTCTTC.

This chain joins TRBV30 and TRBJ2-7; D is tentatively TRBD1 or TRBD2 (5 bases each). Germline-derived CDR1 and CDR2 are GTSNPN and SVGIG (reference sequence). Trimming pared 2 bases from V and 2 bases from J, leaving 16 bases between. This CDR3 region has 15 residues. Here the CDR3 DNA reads TGTGCCTGGAGTTTCCGGGACCTGGGGCCCTACGAGCAGTACTTC. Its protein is CAWSFRDLGPYEQYF.

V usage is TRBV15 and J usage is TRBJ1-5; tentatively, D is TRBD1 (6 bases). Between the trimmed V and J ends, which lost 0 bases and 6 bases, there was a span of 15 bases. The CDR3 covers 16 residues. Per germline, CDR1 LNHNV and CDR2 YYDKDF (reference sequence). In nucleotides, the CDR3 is TGTGCCACCAGCAGAGATTCAGGGGCACGGGCTCAGCCCCAGCATTTT. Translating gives CATSRDSGARAQPQHF.

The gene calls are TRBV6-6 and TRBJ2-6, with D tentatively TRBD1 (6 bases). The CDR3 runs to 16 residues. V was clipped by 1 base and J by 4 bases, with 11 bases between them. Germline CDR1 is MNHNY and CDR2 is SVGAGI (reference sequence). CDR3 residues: CASSYWAGVGANVLTF. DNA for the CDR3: TGTGCCAGCAGTTACTGGGCAGGGGTCGGGGCCAACGTCCTGACTTTC.

The CDR3 loop reads CASSELRLAGMNEQYF. CDR3 in DNA: TGCGCCAGCAGTGAGCTACGACTAGCGGGGATGAACGAGCAGTACTTC. This rearrangement joins TRBV10-1 to TRBJ2-7, with 11 bases aligning to TRBD2. Germline V gene lookup returns CDR1 WNHNN and CDR2 SYGVQD (reference sequence). V lost 2 bases and J lost 5; bases outside the gene matches: 8. This CDR3 is 16 amino acids long.

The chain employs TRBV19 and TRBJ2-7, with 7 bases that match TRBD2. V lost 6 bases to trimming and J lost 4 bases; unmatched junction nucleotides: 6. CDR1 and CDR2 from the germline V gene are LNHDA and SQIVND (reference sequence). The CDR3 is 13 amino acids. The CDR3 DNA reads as TGTGCCAGTAGGGGGGAGGGTCGGTACGAGCAGTACTTC. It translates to CASRGEGRYEQYF.

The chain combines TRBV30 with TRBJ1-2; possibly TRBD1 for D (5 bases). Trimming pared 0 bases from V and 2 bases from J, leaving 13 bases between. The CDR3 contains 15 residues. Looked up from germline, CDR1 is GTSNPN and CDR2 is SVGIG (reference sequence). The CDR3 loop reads CAWSVLWGSNYGYTF. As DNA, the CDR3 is TGTGCCTGGAGTGTACTGTGGGGGTCGAACTATGGCTACACCTTC.

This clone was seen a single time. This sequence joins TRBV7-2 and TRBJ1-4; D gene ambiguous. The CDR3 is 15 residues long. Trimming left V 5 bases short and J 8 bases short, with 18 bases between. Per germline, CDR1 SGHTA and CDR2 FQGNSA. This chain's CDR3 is CASSPNPGFGEKLFF. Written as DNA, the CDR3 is TGTGCCAGCAGCCCCAACCCCGGTTTCGGAGAAAAACTGTTTTTT.

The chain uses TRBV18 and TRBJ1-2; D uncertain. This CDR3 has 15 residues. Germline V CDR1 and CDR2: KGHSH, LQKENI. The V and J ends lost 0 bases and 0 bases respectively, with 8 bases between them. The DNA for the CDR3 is TGTGCCAGCTCACCACCCGAGCTTCCTAACTATGGCTACACCTTC. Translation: CASSPPELPNYGYTF.

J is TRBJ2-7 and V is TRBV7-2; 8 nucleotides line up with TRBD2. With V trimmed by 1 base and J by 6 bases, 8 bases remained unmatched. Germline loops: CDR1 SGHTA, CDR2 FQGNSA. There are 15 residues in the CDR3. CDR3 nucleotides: TGTGCCAGCAGCTTAGACATTAGCGGGGTTGGCGAGCAGTACTTC. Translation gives CASSLDISGVGEQYF.

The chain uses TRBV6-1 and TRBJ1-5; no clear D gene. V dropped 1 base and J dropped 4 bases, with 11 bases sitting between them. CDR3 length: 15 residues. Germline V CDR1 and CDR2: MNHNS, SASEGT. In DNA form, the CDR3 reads TGTGCCAGCAGTGAAGGATATGAGGGAAATCAGCCCCAGCATTTT. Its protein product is CASSEGYEGNQPQHF.

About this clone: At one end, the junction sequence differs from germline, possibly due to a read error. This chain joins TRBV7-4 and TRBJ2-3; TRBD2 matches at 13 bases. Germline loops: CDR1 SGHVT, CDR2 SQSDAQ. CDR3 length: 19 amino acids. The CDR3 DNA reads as TGTGCCAGCAGTTTAGCCCCACTAGCGGGAGGGCCCAGCACAGATACGCAGTATTTT. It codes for CASSLAPLAGGPSTDTQYF.

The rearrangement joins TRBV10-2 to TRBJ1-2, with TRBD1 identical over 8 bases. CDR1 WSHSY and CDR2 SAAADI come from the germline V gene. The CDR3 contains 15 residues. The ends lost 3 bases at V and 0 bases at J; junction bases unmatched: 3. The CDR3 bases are TGCGCCAGCAGTGACCCAGGGGGCACTAACTATGGCTACACCTTC. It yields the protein CASSDPGGTNYGYTF.

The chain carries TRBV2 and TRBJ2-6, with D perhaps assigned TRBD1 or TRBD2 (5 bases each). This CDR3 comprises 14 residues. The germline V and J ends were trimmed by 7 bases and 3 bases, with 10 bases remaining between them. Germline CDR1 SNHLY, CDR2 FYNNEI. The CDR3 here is CASKEGRGANVLTF. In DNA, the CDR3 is TGTGCCAGCAAAGAGGGGCGTGGGGCCAACGTCCTGACTTTC.

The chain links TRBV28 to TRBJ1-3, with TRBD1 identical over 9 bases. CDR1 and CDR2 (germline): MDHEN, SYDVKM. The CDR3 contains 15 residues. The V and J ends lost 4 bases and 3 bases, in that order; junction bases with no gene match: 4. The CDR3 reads CASSSQGAHGNTIYF. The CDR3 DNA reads TGTGCCAGCAGTTCACAGGGGGCACATGGAAACACCATATATTTT.